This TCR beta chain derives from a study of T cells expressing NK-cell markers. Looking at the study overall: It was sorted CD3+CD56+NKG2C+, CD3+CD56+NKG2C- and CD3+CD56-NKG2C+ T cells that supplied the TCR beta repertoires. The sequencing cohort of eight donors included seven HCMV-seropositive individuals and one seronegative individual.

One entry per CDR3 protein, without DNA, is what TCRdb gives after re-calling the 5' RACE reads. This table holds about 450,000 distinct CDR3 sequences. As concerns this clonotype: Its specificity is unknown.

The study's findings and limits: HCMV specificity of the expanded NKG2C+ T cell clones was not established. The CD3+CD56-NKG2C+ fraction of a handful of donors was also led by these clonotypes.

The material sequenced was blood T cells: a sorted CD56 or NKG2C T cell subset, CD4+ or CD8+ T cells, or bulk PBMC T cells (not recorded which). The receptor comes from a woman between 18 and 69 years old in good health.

The CDR3 loop is CASSRTTSGRLYEQYF. The genes are TRBV3-1 and TRBJ2-7; TCRdb names TRBD2, which stays unverified in the absence of DNA. The CDR3 has 16 amino acids. From germline, CDR1 is LGHDT and CDR2 YNNKEL (reference sequence).